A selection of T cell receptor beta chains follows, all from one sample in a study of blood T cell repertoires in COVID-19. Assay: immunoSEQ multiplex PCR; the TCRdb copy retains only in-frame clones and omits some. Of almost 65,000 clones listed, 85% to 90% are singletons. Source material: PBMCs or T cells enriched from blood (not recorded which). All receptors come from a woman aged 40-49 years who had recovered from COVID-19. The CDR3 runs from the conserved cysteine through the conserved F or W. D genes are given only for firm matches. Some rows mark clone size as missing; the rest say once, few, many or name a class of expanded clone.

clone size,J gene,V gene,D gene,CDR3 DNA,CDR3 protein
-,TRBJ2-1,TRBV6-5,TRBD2,TGTGCCAGCAGTAGGGGCGGGGGGTCCTACAATGAGCAGTTCTTC,CASSRGGGSYNEQFF
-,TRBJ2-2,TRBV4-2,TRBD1,TGTGCCAGCAGCCAAGCAGGGGGCATCACCGGGGAGCTGTTTTTT,CASSQAGGITGELFF
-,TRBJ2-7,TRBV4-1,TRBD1,TGCGCCAGCAGCCAAGCAGCGGACAGGGCCACCTACGAGCAGTACTTC,CASSQAADRATYEQYF
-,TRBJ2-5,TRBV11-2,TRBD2,TGTGCCAGCAGCTTAGGCAAGACTAGCGGAAACCAAGAGACCCAGTACTTC,CASSLGKTSGNQETQYF
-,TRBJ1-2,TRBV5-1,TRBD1,TGCGCCAGCAGCATCGGACAGGACTCTCTCTATGGCTACACCTTC,CASSIGQDSLYGYTF
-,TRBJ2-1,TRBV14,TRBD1,TGTGCCAGCAGCCAGTCCGGGACAGGGGCCCGGGGTGAGCAGTTCTTC,CASSQSGTGARGEQFF
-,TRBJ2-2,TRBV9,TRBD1,TGTGCCAGCAGCGTATTTGACAGGGCCACCGGGGAGCTGTTTTTT,CASSVFDRATGELFF
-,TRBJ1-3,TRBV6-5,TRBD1,TGTGCCAGCAGTTACACCGGGACAGGCACTGGAAACACCATATATTTT,CASSYTGTGTGNTIYF
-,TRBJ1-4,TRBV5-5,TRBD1,TGTGCCAGCAGTCGGACAGGGGTTGGTGGTAATGAAAAACTGTTTTTT,CASSRTGVGGNEKLFF
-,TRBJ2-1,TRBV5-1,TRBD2,TGCGCCAGCAGCTTGGAGAGCGGGGGGGCGGATGAGCAGTTCTTC,CASSLESGGADEQFF
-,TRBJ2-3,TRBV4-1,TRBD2,TGCGCCAGCAGCCAAGATAAATTCGGGACTAGCGGGGGACGGTACACAGATACGCAGTATTTT,CASSQDKFGTSGGRYTDTQYF
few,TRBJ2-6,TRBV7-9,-,TGTGCCAGCAGCTTACCTCCCGGGGCCAACGTCCTGACTTTC,CASSLPPGANVLTF
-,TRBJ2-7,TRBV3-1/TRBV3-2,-,TGTGCCAGCAGCCAGTCCCCGGGGGCCTACGAGCAGTACTTC,CASSQSPGAYEQYF
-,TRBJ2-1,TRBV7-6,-,TGTGCCAGCAGCTTAGATCCCCGTTTTCAGCGTGAGCAGTTCTTC,CASSLDPRFQREQFF
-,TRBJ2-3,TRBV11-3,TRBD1,TGTGCCAGCAGCTTAGGGGACAGAAAGTCTGGCACAGATACGCAGTATTTT,CASSLGDRKSGTDTQYF
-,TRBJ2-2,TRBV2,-,TGTGCCAGCACCCCAGGAGGGGTGTTGGACACCGGGGAGCTGTTTTTT,CASTPGGVLDTGELFF
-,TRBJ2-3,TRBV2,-,TGTGCCAGCAGTGTGGGACACAGCACAGATACGCAGTATTTT,CASSVGHSTDTQYF
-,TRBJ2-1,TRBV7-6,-,TGTGCCAGCAGCTTAGCGGGTGGCGCCCCGCTAGACTATGAGCAGTTCTTC,CASSLAGGAPLDYEQFF
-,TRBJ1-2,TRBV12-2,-,TGTGCAAGTCTCCCCCGGACAGGGGGGCCCTGTGACTATGGCTACACCTTC,CASLPRTGGPCDYGYTF
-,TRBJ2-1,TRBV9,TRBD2,TGTGCCAGCAGCGGGGCCGGGACTAGCGGGGCGGTCTACAATGAGCAGTTCTTC,CASSGAGTSGAVYNEQFF
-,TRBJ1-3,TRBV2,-,TGTGCCAGCAGTGAATTTGGGGGGTTTATCTCTGGAAACACCATATATTTT,CASSEFGGFISGNTIYF